The 20 T cell receptor beta chains in this list originate from one sample, sequenced in a study of T cells after yellow fever vaccination. TCRdb called the 5' RACE reads again in MiXCR, with one record for every CDR3 protein. The sample holds around 120,000 distinct CDR3 sequences, roughly 15% seen once. The sample was CD8+ T cells sorted from PBMCs, taken 5 days after the yellow fever booster vaccination. Receptors were obtained from a young man who received the YFV17D yellow fever vaccine.

This clonotype was seen a few times. This sequence joins TRBV29-1 and TRBJ2-1; D may be TRBD2 (5 bases). CDR3 length: 12 amino acids. Trimming left V 6 bases short and J 5 bases short, with 11 bases between. Germline CDR1 and CDR2: SQVTM and ANQGSEA. The CDR3 sequence: CSVRTGNNEQFF. The DNA of the CDR3 is TGCAGCGTCAGGACTGGAAACAATGAGCAGTTCTTC.

The chain is built from TRBV6-2 or TRBV6-3 and TRBJ2-3; D unresolved. The CDR3 is made up of 11 amino acids. CDR1 MNHEY and CDR2 SVGEGT come from the germline V gene. The ends were cut back, 5 bases at V and 7 bases at J, with 7 bases in the middle. The CDR3 DNA follows: TGTGCCAGCAGTGAAGGGTATACGCAGTATTTT. Amino acids: CASSEGYTQYF.

This clonotype turned up a few times. V usage is TRBV5-1 and J usage is TRBJ2-1, with TRBD1 matching 11 bases. The V gene's germline CDR1 is SGHRS and CDR2 YFSETQ. Trimming at V came to 5 bases and at J to 7 bases, leaving 11 bases not matched to a gene. There are 16 residues in the CDR3. The CDR3 region is CASRQPGTGGVNEQFF. CDR3 nucleotide sequence: TGCGCCAGCAGACAACCCGGGACAGGGGGTGTTAATGAGCAGTTCTTC.

The V call is TRBV4-1, the J call TRBJ1-3, with no clear D. Germline lookup yields CDR1 MGHRA and CDR2 YSYEKL. The CDR3 runs 15 residues. The V gene lost 0 bases and the J gene lost 4 bases, with 10 bases spanning the gap. In DNA form, the CDR3 reads TGCGCCAGCAGCCAAGATGGGGTATTAGGAAACACCATATATTTT. It specifies CASSQDGVLGNTIYF.

This clonotype showed up just a few times. The chain uses TRBV20-1 and TRBJ2-5; D perhaps matches TRBD2 (8 bases). The CDR3 spans 14 residues. V lost 6 bases, J lost 1 base, and 15 bases lay in between. Germline CDR1 and CDR2: DFQATT and SNEGSKA (reference sequence). In DNA, the CDR3 is TGCAGTGCCCGGCGGGGGGACAGCCAAGAGACCCAGTACTTC. Amino acid sequence: CSARRGDSQETQYF.

This clonotype was observed a handful of times. V is TRBV12-3 or TRBV12-4 and J is TRBJ1-1; D is uncertain. V gave up 7 bases and J gave up 2 bases, with 17 bases separating them. The CDR3 is 15 residues long. The chain's CDR3 is CASTRTGQLNTEAFF. The CDR3 nucleotides are TGTGCCAGCACCAGAACCGGGCAGCTCAACACTGAAGCTTTCTTT.

This clonotype was detected only a few times. DNA of the CDR3: TGTGCCAGCAGCGTAGATCCGTCTGCCGATAATGAAAAACTGTTTTTT. The encoded protein is CASSVDPSADNEKLFF. The chain couples TRBV9 to TRBJ1-4; D is ambiguous. Deletions cut 0 bases from V and 4 bases from J, with 13 bases between. Germline V CDR1 and CDR2: SGDLS, YYNGEE. The CDR3 contains 16 residues.

The chain is built from TRBV7-6 and TRBJ2-3; TRBD2 might be the D (5 bases). CDR1 is SGHVS, CDR2 FNYEAQ, per germline. The CDR3 covers 15 residues. V was clipped by 5 bases and J by 2 bases, with 14 bases between them. CDR3 bases: TGTGCCAGCAGCCCGGAGCAACTAGACACAGATACGCAGTATTTT. Translation: CASSPEQLDTDTQYF.

This clonotype was seen more than once but under ten times. The V call is TRBV6-5, the J call TRBJ1-1, with 7 positions matching TRBD1. J lost 6 bases, V lost 5 bases, and 9 bases had no gene match. Germline CDR1 MNHEY, CDR2 SVGAGI. The CDR3 totals 14 residues. This CDR3 reads CASSIGGAGAEAFF. Written as DNA, the CDR3 is TGTGCCAGCAGTATAGGGGGCGCGGGTGCTGAAGCTTTCTTT.

V gene TRBV5-6 combines with J gene TRBJ2-3, with D hard to call. Trimming removed 1 base at V and 0 bases at J, with 12 bases between. This CDR3 comprises 16 residues. Germline V CDR1 and CDR2: SGHDT, YYEEEE. This chain's CDR3 is CASSLMGIYSTDTQYF. Written as DNA, the CDR3 is TGTGCCAGCAGCTTGATGGGGATTTATAGCACAGATACGCAGTATTTT.

V and J are TRBV5-1 and TRBJ2-7; 9 bases are shared with TRBD1. The CDR3 is 15 residues long. The V gene end was trimmed by 5 bases and the J gene end by 1 base; junction bases not matched to a gene: 7. Per germline, CDR1 SGHRS and CDR2 YFSETQ. CDR3 in DNA: TGCGCCAGCAGTCCGGGACAGGGACGGTCCTACGAGCAGTACGTC. Its translation is CASSPGQGRSYEQYV.

The table lists this clonotype with many counts. The chain employs TRBV4-1 and TRBJ2-2; 7 bases map to TRBD2. The V segment lost 0 bases and the J segment 4 bases; nucleotides outside the gene matches: 2. The V gene's germline CDR1 is MGHRA and CDR2 YSYEKL. CDR3 length: 15 residues. Here the CDR3 reads CASSQDAGVTGELFF. CDR3 coding DNA: TGCGCCAGCAGCCAAGATGCGGGAGTCACCGGGGAGCTGTTTTTT.

This clonotype was counted between two and nine times. The chain is built from TRBV27 and TRBJ2-2; D unresolved. This CDR3 is built from 14 residues. Trimming took 2 bases from V and 3 from J, leaving 7 bases between them. Germline lookup yields CDR1 MNHEY and CDR2 SMNVEV (reference sequence). CDR3 in amino acids: CASSLGVYTGELFF. The DNA of the CDR3 is TGTGCCAGCAGTTTAGGGGTGTACACCGGGGAGCTGTTTTTT.

This clonotype was found a few times. Here the CDR3 reads CASSLRQDTGELFF. CDR3 nucleotide sequence: TGTGCCAGTAGCCTGAGACAGGACACCGGGGAGCTGTTTTTT. The chain uses TRBV19 and TRBJ2-2; possibly TRBD1 for D (6 bases). CDR3 length equals 14 residues. Germline loops: CDR1 LNHDA, CDR2 SQIVND (reference sequence). Trimming pared 6 bases from V and 3 bases from J, leaving 11 bases between.

This chain links TRBV5-1 with TRBJ2-2; D is unresolved. Trimming pared 2 bases from V and 4 bases from J, leaving 9 bases between. CDR3 length: 14 residues. Germline CDR1 reads SGHRS; CDR2 reads YFSETQ. CDR3 nucleotide sequence: TGCGCCAGCAGCTTTAGACAAGTCACCGGGGAGCTGTTTTTT. Translation: CASSFRQVTGELFF.

CDR3 amino acids: CSASGLAGGTSYNEQFF. In DNA form, the CDR3 reads TGCAGTGCTAGTGGACTAGCGGGGGGCACCTCCTACAATGAGCAGTTCTTC. This chain connects TRBV20-1 to TRBJ2-1; the match to TRBD2 covers 14 bases. V gave up 3 bases and J gave up 0 bases; unmatched junction bases: 4. Germline loops: CDR1 DFQATT, CDR2 SNEGSKA (reference sequence). This CDR3 comprises 17 residues.

V is TRBV7-9 and J is TRBJ2-2; a possible D gene is TRBD2 (5 bases). The CDR3 sequence is 13 residues long. V was clipped by 5 bases and J by 4 bases, with 8 bases between them. CDR1 and CDR2 from the germline V gene are SEHNR and FQNEAQ (reference sequence). The CDR3 loop is CASSPAVTGELFF. The CDR3 DNA is TGTGCCAGCAGCCCAGCGGTCACCGGGGAGCTGTTTTTT. Supplemented by reference TRBV7-9 and TRBJ2-2, the full variable domain reads DTGVSQNPRHKITKRGQNVTFRCDPISEHNRLYWYRQTLGQGPEFLTYFQNEAQLEKSRLLSDRFSAERPKGSFSTLEIQRTEQGDSAMYLCASSPAVTGELFFGEGSRLTVL.

The chain links TRBV15 to TRBJ2-2; D is possibly TRBD2 (5 bases). V dropped 7 bases and J dropped 7 bases, with 7 bases sitting between them. This CDR3 comprises 11 residues. Per the germline V gene, CDR1 is LNHNV and CDR2 is YYDKDF (reference sequence). CDR3 DNA sequence: TGTGCCACCACCGCGGGCGGGGAGCTGTTTTTT. Translating gives CATTAGGELFF.

CDR3 DNA: TGTGCCAGCAGTCTACACGTTAGAGCCTCGAATGAGACCCAGTACTTC. Translating it yields CASSLHVRASNETQYF. The chain recombines TRBV12-3 or TRBV12-4 with TRBJ2-5; no definite D call. The length of the CDR3 is 16 residues. V was shortened by 5 bases and J by 5 bases, with 21 bases between the two germline ends.

A few counts support this clonotype. The chain is built from TRBV18 and TRBJ1-2; no clear D gene. CDR1 and CDR2 from the germline V gene are KGHSH and LQKENI. Trimming shortened V by 6 bases and J by 0 bases, and 11 bases separated the two germline ends. The CDR3 totals 14 residues. Here the CDR3 reads CASSQGRPNYGYTF. In DNA form, the CDR3 reads TGTGCCAGCTCCCAAGGGAGGCCTAACTATGGCTACACCTTC.